This T cell receptor beta chain emerged from a study of blood T cell repertoires in COVID-19. Turning to the study itself: Acute-phase and convalescent COVID-19 samples originated in the United States, Italy and Spain.

CDR3 length equals 13 residues. Germline lookup yields CDR1 LGHDT and CDR2 YNNKEL (reference sequence). The ends were cut back, 0 bases at V and 15 bases at J, with 15 bases in the middle. The table came from immunoSEQ multiplex PCR; TCRdb's copy has only in-frame clones and leaves some out. The sample carries 130,000 or so clones, over 80% recorded once. This clonotype originated in a man aged 50 or older with active COVID-19. Sequencing was carried out using peripheral blood. The chain joins TRBV3-1 (or the pseudogene TRBV3-2) to TRBJ2-1; the D gene is possibly TRBD2 (5 bases). The CDR3 DNA reads as TGTGCCAGCAGCCAAGAAGGAGGCCGCGGGCTGTTCTTC. This gives the protein CASSQEGGRGLFF.